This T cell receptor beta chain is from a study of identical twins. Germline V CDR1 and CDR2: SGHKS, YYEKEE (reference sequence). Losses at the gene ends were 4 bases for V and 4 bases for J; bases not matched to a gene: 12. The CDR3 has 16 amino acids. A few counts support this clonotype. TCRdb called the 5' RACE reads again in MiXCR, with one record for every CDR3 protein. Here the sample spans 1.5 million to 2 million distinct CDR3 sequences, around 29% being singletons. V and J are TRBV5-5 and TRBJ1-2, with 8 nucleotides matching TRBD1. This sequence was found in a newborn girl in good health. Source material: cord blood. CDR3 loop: CASSPQNRGIIYGYTF. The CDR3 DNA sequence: TGTGCCAGCAGCCCACAGAACAGGGGGATTATCTATGGCTACACCTTC.